One and the same sample provided the 18 T cell receptor beta chains below, sequenced in a study of cytomegalovirus exposure and HLA in healthy donors. Both 60 Vbeta primers and 13 Jbeta primers went into the PCR. Generated by immunoSEQ multiplex PCR, the TCRdb table keeps only in-frame clones and is missing some. The table records around 160,000 clones, over 75% of them present only once. The source material was PBMCs. These receptors were collected from a man aged 18 to 29 in good health and CMV-seropositive.

The CDR3 DNA reads as TGTGCCAGCAGCCAGCCGGGACAGGGAGGCACTGAAGCTTTCTTT. Amino acid sequence: CASSQPGQGGTEAFF. The rearrangement links TRBV4-2 to TRBJ1-1; 9 nucleotides match TRBD1. This CDR3 spans 15 amino acids. The germline CDR1 and CDR2 sequences are LGHNA and YNFKEQ. V dropped 3 bases and J dropped 4; count of bases not matched to a gene: 6.

This clone appeared once. The chain employs TRBV15 and TRBJ2-7; 9 positions agree with TRBD2. The CDR3 has 15 residues. Trimming at V came to 1 base and at J to 3 bases, leaving 4 bases not matched to a gene. Germline CDR1 is LNHNV and CDR2 is YYDKDF (reference sequence). The chain's CDR3 is CATSRVAGGFYEQYF. In nucleotides, the CDR3 is TGTGCCACCAGCAGAGTGGCGGGGGGGTTCTACGAGCAGTACTTC.

This chain links TRBV6-1 with TRBJ2-3; possibly TRBD1 for D (5 bases). The CDR3 is 14 residues long. Germline CDR1 is MNHNS and CDR2 is SASEGT. Trimming took 6 bases from V and 2 from J, leaving 12 bases between them. CDR3 sequence (DNA): TGTGCCAGCAGGGCCAGGGTCTACACAGATACGCAGTATTTT. As protein: CASRARVYTDTQYF.

The V call is TRBV11-2, the J call TRBJ2-7; 7 positions match TRBD1. The germline V gene encodes CDR1 SGHAT and CDR2 FQNNGV. The ends lost 6 bases at V and 4 bases at J; junction bases unmatched: 12. The CDR3 extends over 15 amino acids. The CDR3 DNA follows: TGTGCCAGCAGGATTAGCTCCCCGGGACAGTACGAGCAGTACTTC. It translates to CASRISSPGQYEQYF. Variable domain in full (rest from reference TRBV11-2 and TRBJ2-7): EAGVAQSPRYKIIEKRQSVAFWCNPISGHATLYWYQQILGQGPKLLIQFQNNGVVDDSQLPKDRFSAERLKGVDSTLKIQPAKLEDSAVYLCASRISSPGQYEQYFGPGTRLTVT.

The chain recombines TRBV7-3 with TRBJ2-5; perhaps TRBD2 as D (6 bases). CDR1 and CDR2 (germline): SGHTA, FQGTGA. Trimming shortened V by 5 bases and J by 2 bases, and 12 bases separated the two germline ends. This CDR3 has 14 residues. CDR3 in DNA: TGTGCCAGCAGCCCCGGCCGGGGGCAAGAGACCCAGTACTTC. This translates into CASSPGRGQETQYF.

This chain links TRBV29-1 with TRBJ1-1; D ambiguous. The CDR3 sequence is 16 residues long. Germline assignment: CDR1 SQVTM and CDR2 ANQGSEA. V shed 4 bases and J shed 5 bases, with 23 bases lying between them. CDR3 bases: TGCAGCGTTGTCGGGTCCACCCGCCGGGGATGGACTGAAGCTTTCTTT. This codes for CSVVGSTRRGWTEAFF.

The chain links TRBV4-2 to TRBJ2-1; TRBD2 agrees at 8 bases. The CDR3 runs 16 residues. Germline trimming cut 3 bases from V and 0 bases from J; bases unmatched to any gene: 4. Germline values: CDR1 LGHNA, CDR2 YNFKEQ. The DNA of the CDR3 is TGTGCCAGCAGCCAGGAACTAGCGGTCTCCTACAATGAGCAGTTCTTC. Its protein is CASSQELAVSYNEQFF.

The rearrangement uses TRBV7-8 and TRBJ1-1; D is unclear. The V and J ends lost 2 bases and 2 bases respectively, with 12 bases between them. The CDR3 runs 15 residues. Germline assignment: CDR1 SGHVS and CDR2 FQNEAQ. The CDR3 sequence: CASSLTGQVNTEAFF. The CDR3 nucleotides read TGTGCCAGCAGCTTAACTGGGCAGGTAAACACTGAAGCTTTCTTT.

This chain connects TRBV29-1 to TRBJ2-3, with 8 bases matching TRBD2. This CDR3 has 15 amino acids. The V gene end was trimmed by 7 bases and the J gene end by 4 bases; junction bases not matched to a gene: 13. In germline, CDR1 is SQVTM, CDR2 ANQGSEA. The CDR3 sequence: CSASSGGGGSDTQYF. In DNA form, the CDR3 reads TGCAGCGCCTCTTCGGGAGGGGGAGGTTCAGATACGCAGTATTTT.

This rearrangement joins TRBV5-4 to TRBJ2-1, with D possibly TRBD2 on 5 matching bases. CDR3 length: 13 residues. Germline CDR1 SGHNT, CDR2 YYREEE (reference sequence). Trimming pared 2 bases from V and 8 bases from J, leaving 11 bases between. The CDR3 loop is CASSFGLGDEQFF. In nucleotides, the CDR3 is TGTGCCAGCAGCTTCGGTCTCGGGGATGAGCAGTTCTTC.

This chain links TRBV9 with TRBJ2-4; 10 bases are a match to TRBD2. V lost 4 bases, J lost 6 bases, and 13 bases stayed unmatched. Per the germline V gene, CDR1 is SGDLS and CDR2 is YYNGEE. The CDR3 spans 17 residues. The CDR3 spells CASSPSGLAGALNIQYF. DNA of the CDR3: TGTGCCAGCAGCCCCAGCGGGCTAGCGGGGGCGTTAAACATTCAGTACTTC. The full variable domain, rest sourced from reference TRBV9 and TRBJ2-4, is DSGVTQTPKHLITATGQRVTLRCSPRSGDLSVYWYQQSLDQGLQFLIQYYNGEERAKGNILERFSAQQFPDLHSELNLSSLELGDSALYFCASSPSGLAGALNIQYFGAGTRLSVL.

This clone is a singleton in its sample. At one boundary the junction diverges from the germline segment, which might be a read error. The gene calls are TRBV25-1 and TRBJ2-1; D perhaps matches TRBD2 (5 bases). Germline loops: CDR1 MGHDK, CDR2 SYGVNS. This CDR3 comprises 13 residues. The CDR3 DNA sequence: TGTGCCAGCAGTGAAGGTCCCGGGATCGGGTGGATCTTC. This gives the protein CASSEGPGIGWIF.

This chain links TRBV13 with TRBJ2-7; D may be TRBD2 (6 bases). Germline CDR1 and CDR2: PRHDT and FYEKMQ (reference sequence). The CDR3 is made up of 16 amino acids. Trimming stripped 2 bases from V and 3 bases from J, with 17 bases between. CDR3 residues: CASSLKPLVGGYEQYF. CDR3 nucleotides: TGTGCCAGCAGCTTAAAGCCCCTCGTCGGGGGCTACGAGCAGTACTTC.

The rearrangement uses TRBV5-1 and TRBJ2-3; D is possibly TRBD2 (6 bases). Trimming left V 1 base short and J 4 bases short, with 10 bases between. The CDR3 totals 14 residues. The germline V gene has CDR1 SGHRS and CDR2 YFSETQ. This chain's CDR3 is CASSLLEGPDTQYF. The CDR3 bases are TGCGCCAGCAGCTTGTTGGAGGGCCCAGATACGCAGTATTTT.

The rearrangement links TRBV27 to TRBJ1-2; a possible D gene is TRBD1 (5 bases). V dropped 7 bases and J dropped 6 bases, with 21 bases sitting between them. CDR3 size: 15 residues. CDR1 and CDR2 (germline): MNHEY, SMNVEV (reference sequence). The CDR3 nucleotides are TGTGCCAGCATCCCTTTCCAGGGTACGTCAGATGGCTACACCTTC. Translated: CASIPFQGTSDGYTF.

The rearrangement uses TRBV6-5 and TRBJ1-4; no reliable D call. Per the germline V gene, CDR1 is MNHEY and CDR2 is SVGAGI. Deletions cut 2 bases from V and 7 bases from J, with 8 bases between. This CDR3 region has 13 residues. CDR3 in amino acids: CASSYAGSEKLFF. CDR3 coding DNA: TGTGCCAGCAGTTACGCCGGGAGTGAAAAACTGTTTTTT.

This clone has more than one count but fewer than ten. This chain uses TRBV9 with TRBJ1-4, with 7 bases matching TRBD1. The V gene's germline CDR1 is SGDLS and CDR2 YYNGEE. This CDR3 is built from 16 residues. V lost 0 bases, J lost 5 bases, and 7 bases stayed unmatched. The CDR3 protein is CASSVAQNRGNEKLFF. CDR3 nucleotides: TGTGCCAGCAGCGTAGCTCAAAACAGGGGAAATGAAAAACTGTTTTTT.

The chain combines TRBV7-6 with TRBJ2-3; TRBD2 is a possible D gene (6 bases). The CDR3 sequence is 13 residues long. Between the trimmed V and J ends, which lost 11 bases and 4 bases, there was a span of 16 bases. The germline CDR1 and CDR2 sequences are SGHVS and FNYEAQ. Here the CDR3 reads CAQLELAPDTQYF. DNA for the CDR3: TGTGCCCAGCTGGAACTAGCTCCAGATACGCAGTATTTT.